The 18 T cell receptor beta chains reported below all come from one sample, sequenced in a study of blood T cell repertoires in COVID-19. Generated by immunoSEQ multiplex PCR, the TCRdb table keeps only in-frame clones and is missing some. The table has about 200,000 clones, about 81% seen once. What was sequenced was peripheral blood. The receptors were sampled from a woman in her 70s with COVID-19, enrolled during active disease.

This chain uses TRBV27 with TRBJ2-3; 12 bases map to TRBD2. V shed 8 bases, J shed 7 bases, and the junction held 10 bases outside the gene matches. In germline, CDR1 is MNHEY, CDR2 SMNVEV (reference sequence). This CDR3 is built from 15 residues. The DNA of the CDR3 is TGTGCCAGCGCTGCGTCTAGCGGGGGGGTGTATACGCAGTATTTT. Its translation: CASAASSGGVYTQYF.

The chain couples TRBV4-1 to TRBJ2-7, with D tentatively TRBD2 (5 bases). CDR1 and CDR2 (germline): MGHRA, YSYEKL. Trimming removed 0 bases from V and 4 bases from J, with 13 bases in between. The CDR3 contains 15 residues. CDR3 DNA: TGCGCCAGCAGCCAAGATCCCTCGCGGGTGTACGAGCAGTACTTC. As protein: CASSQDPSRVYEQYF.

V and J are TRBV6-2 or TRBV6-3 and TRBJ1-1; D call uncertain. Germline CDR1 and CDR2: MNHEY and SVGEGT. CDR3 length: 15 residues. Deletions cut 0 bases from V and 0 bases from J, with 8 bases between. CDR3 nucleotide sequence: TGTGCCAGCAGTTACTCGAGGCGGATGAACACTGAAGCTTTCTTT. Amino acids: CASSYSRRMNTEAFF.

This clone was counted between two and nine times. The chain is built from TRBV19 and TRBJ2-1; 7 nucleotides agree with TRBD1. Germline CDR1 is LNHDA and CDR2 is SQIVND (reference sequence). V trimming: 3 bases; J trimming: 6 bases; junction bases outside the gene matches: 11. The CDR3 runs 16 residues. In DNA, the CDR3 is TGTGCCAGTAGTATCGGGTTGGGACAGTTTTTCAATGAGCAGTTCTTC. Its protein is CASSIGLGQFFNEQFF. The full variable domain, completed using reference TRBV19 and TRBJ2-1, is DGGITQSPKYLFRKEGQNVTLSCEQNLNHDAMYWYRQDPGQGLRLIYYSQIVNDFQKGDIAEGYSVSREKKESFPLTVTSAQKNPTAFYLCASSIGLGQFFNEQFFGPGTRLTVL.

This clone was seen once. This chain uses TRBV3-1 (or the pseudogene TRBV3-2) with TRBJ2-3; 7 bases line up with TRBD1. Trimming at V came to 2 bases and at J to 4 bases, leaving 9 bases not matched to a gene. Germline lookup yields CDR1 LGHDT and CDR2 YNNKEL (reference sequence). The length of the CDR3 is 16 residues. The CDR3 sequence is CASSQPRDRGSDTQYF. The CDR3 nucleotides are TGTGCCAGCAGCCAACCTCGGGACAGAGGTTCAGATACGCAGTATTTT.

This sequence joins TRBV5-4 and TRBJ1-2; TRBD1 is a possible D gene (6 bases). V lost 4 bases to trimming and J lost 1 base, with 20 bases between them. The germline CDR1 and CDR2 sequences are SGHNT and YYREEE (reference sequence). The CDR3 spans 17 residues. DNA for the CDR3: TGTGCCAGCAGCCTGGGGGCGGTACAGGGATTTAACTATGGCTACACCTTC. It specifies CASSLGAVQGFNYGYTF.

For the CDR3, the DNA is TGTGCCAGCAGTTTGCGAGACACCATATATTTT. Translating it yields CASSLRDTIYF. The chain couples TRBV28 to TRBJ1-3, with D unresolved. The CDR3 length is 11 residues. CDR1 is MDHEN, CDR2 SYDVKM, per germline. The ends were cut back, 3 bases at V and 8 bases at J, with 5 bases in the middle.

The chain links TRBV9 to TRBJ1-4; possibly TRBD1 for D (6 bases). The CDR3 spans 16 residues. Trimming cost V 2 bases and J 8 bases, with 19 bases left between them. The V gene's germline CDR1 is SGDLS and CDR2 YYNGEE. DNA for the CDR3: TGTGCCAGCAGCGTTACCCAGGGGTCGGTAGGCGAAAAACTGTTTTTT. Its translation is CASSVTQGSVGEKLFF.

This clone was seen a handful of times. This chain connects TRBV6-5 to TRBJ1-5, with 8 bases fitting TRBD1. The CDR3 is 15 residues long. The V and J ends lost 6 bases and 4 bases, in that order; junction bases with no gene match: 8. Germline V gene data show CDR1 as MNHEY and CDR2 as SVGAGI. The CDR3 region is CASRDRVVGNQPQHF. Written as DNA, the CDR3 is TGTGCCAGCAGGGACAGGGTGGTGGGAAATCAGCCCCAGCATTTT.

The chain carries TRBV28 and TRBJ2-7; D possibly corresponds to TRBD1 (5 bases). The V gene lost 6 bases and the J gene lost 1 base, with 10 bases spanning the gap. The CDR3 consists of 13 residues. CDR1 MDHEN and CDR2 SYDVKM come from the germline V gene. The CDR3 is CASRRQGSYEQYF. The CDR3 coding sequence is TGTGCCAGCAGACGGCAGGGTTCCTACGAGCAGTACTTC.

J is TRBJ2-3 and V is TRBV6-1, with unresolved D. The CDR3 has 13 residues. Trimming removed 0 bases at V and 7 bases at J, with 8 bases between. CDR1 is MNHNS and CDR2 is SASEGT in the germline V gene. CDR3 residues: CASSEARYYTQYF. Here the CDR3 DNA reads TGTGCCAGCAGTGAAGCTCGTTATTATACGCAGTATTTT.

About this clone itself: The junction and the germline gene differ at one end; a read error may be behind it. The chain recombines TRBV25-1 with TRBJ1-1; D is possibly TRBD1 (5 bases). This CDR3 region has 12 residues. Per the germline V gene, CDR1 is MGHDK and CDR2 is SYGVNS. In nucleotides, the CDR3 is TGTGCCAGCATGAGACAGAACTCTGAAGCTTTCTTT. Its translation is CASMRQNSEAFF.

The chain couples TRBV28 to TRBJ1-5; a weak D match, TRBD1 (6 bases). This CDR3 has 15 residues. V shed 2 bases and J shed 3 bases, with 11 bases lying between them. Per germline, CDR1 MDHEN and CDR2 SYDVKM. CDR3 sequence reads: CASSLRGGYNQPQHF. The CDR3 DNA reads TGTGCCAGCAGTTTAAGAGGGGGATACAATCAGCCCCAGCATTTT.

The rearrangement joins TRBV7-2 to TRBJ2-2; weak D call: TRBD2 (7 bases). V lost 5 bases and J lost 6, with 19 bases in between. Germline V lookup: CDR1 SGHTA, CDR2 FQGNSA. This CDR3 comprises 16 residues. The CDR3 bases are TGTGCCAGCAGCCGGGAACAGGGAGGGATATCCGGGGAGCTGTTTTTT. Translating it yields CASSREQGGISGELFF.

This chain joins TRBV7-2 and TRBJ1-1; D unclear. This CDR3 contains 13 residues. Germline loops: CDR1 SGHTA, CDR2 FQGNSA. Trimming removed 1 base at V and 8 bases at J, with 11 bases between. The CDR3 loop is CASSLETKTEAFF. DNA of the CDR3: TGTGCCAGCAGCTTAGAGACAAAGACCGAAGCTTTCTTT.

The chain couples TRBV21-1 to TRBJ2-2; whether TRBD2, the table's D call, matches the DNA was not checked. TRBV21-1 is tagged as a pseudogene. The CDR3 totals 17 residues. The CDR3 protein is CASSRGMRAGDTGELFF. In DNA form, the CDR3 reads TGTGCCAGCAGCAGGGGGATGAGGGCGGGAGACACCGGGGAGCTGTTTTTT.

This clone was detected once. The rearrangement joins TRBV2 to TRBJ2-3, with TRBD1 identical over 7 bases. CDR3 size: 11 residues. Germline lookup yields CDR1 SNHLY and CDR2 FYNNEI. This CDR3 is CATGVVGTQYF. CDR3 bases: TGTGCTACAGGGGTGGTTGGTACGCAGTATTTT.

This clone has a single count. This chain connects TRBV7-2 to TRBJ2-7, with D possibly matching TRBD1 (5 bases). The CDR3 is 14 amino acids. The V gene's germline CDR1 is SGHTA and CDR2 FQGNSA. The V end was cut by 7 bases, the J end by 6 bases, with 19 bases between. CDR3 protein: CASTQGRVLAEQYF. CDR3 nucleotides: TGTGCCAGCACCCAGGGCAGGGTATTAGCCGAGCAGTACTTC.